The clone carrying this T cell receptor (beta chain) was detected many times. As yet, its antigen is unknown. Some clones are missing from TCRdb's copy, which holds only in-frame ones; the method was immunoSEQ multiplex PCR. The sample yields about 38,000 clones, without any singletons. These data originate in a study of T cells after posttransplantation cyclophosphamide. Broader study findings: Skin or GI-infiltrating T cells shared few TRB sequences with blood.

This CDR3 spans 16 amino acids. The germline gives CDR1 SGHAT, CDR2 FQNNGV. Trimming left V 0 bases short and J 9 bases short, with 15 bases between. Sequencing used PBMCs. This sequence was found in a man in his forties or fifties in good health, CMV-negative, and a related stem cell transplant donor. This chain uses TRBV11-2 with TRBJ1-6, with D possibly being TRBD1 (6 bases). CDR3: CASSLDPGGLGSPLHF. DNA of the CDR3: TGTGCCAGCAGCTTAGACCCCGGGGGGCTCGGTTCACCCCTCCACTTT.